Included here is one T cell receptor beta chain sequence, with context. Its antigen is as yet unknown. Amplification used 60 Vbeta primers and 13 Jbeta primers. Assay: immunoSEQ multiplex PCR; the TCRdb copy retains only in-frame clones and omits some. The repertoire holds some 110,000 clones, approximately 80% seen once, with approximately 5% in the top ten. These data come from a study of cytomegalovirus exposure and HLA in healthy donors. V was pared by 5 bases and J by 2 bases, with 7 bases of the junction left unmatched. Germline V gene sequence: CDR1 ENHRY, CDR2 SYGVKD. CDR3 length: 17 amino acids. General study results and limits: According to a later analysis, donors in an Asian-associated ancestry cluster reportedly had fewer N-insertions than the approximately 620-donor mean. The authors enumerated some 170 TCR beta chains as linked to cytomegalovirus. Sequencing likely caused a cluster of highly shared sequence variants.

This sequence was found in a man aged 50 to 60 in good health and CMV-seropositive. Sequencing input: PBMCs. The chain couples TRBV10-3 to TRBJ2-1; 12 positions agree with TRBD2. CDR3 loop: CAISQTSGGDPYNEQFF. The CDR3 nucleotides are TGTGCCATCAGTCAGACTAGCGGGGGTGACCCCTACAATGAGCAGTTCTTC.